This T cell receptor (beta chain) appears in the sequencing data of a study of shared clonotypes between healthy human individuals. Method: immunoSEQ multiplex PCR; TCRdb's copy keeps in-frame clones and lacks some. The sample yields 1.5 million to 2.5 million clones, just under 95% seen once. As defined, naive CD8 cells were CD45RO-negative and positively selected for CCR7, with terminally differentiated effector memory CD45RA+ cells excluded. The CDR3 runs 15 residues. Unmatched junction bases numbered 10, after V lost 6 bases and J lost 3 bases. Germline V gene lookup returns CDR1 MNHNY and CDR2 SVGAGI (reference sequence).

Sequenced: naive CD8+ T cells sorted from blood. This receptor was obtained from a man aged 18 to 30 in good health. This sequence joins TRBV6-6 and TRBJ1-2, with 7 bases matching TRBD1. The CDR3, as DNA: TGTGCCAGCAGCCCGCTTGACAGGGCGGACTATGGCTACACCTTC. The encoded protein is CASSPLDRADYGYTF.